Shown below are 32 T cell receptor beta chains from a single sample sequenced in a study of blood T cell repertoires in COVID-19. Clones were sequenced by immunoSEQ multiplex PCR, and TCRdb holds only the in-frame ones, with some missing. The sample carries about 140,000 clones, roughly 88% recorded once. Sequenced sample: PBMCs or T cells enriched from blood (not recorded which). Every receptor here comes from a man aged 45 to 65 who had recovered from COVID-19.

The J gene is TRBJ2-5, the V gene TRBV5-1, with 10 bases identical to TRBD2. V was clipped by 0 bases and J by 1 base; unmatched bases: 0. Germline CDR1 reads SGHRS; CDR2 reads YFSETQ. The CDR3 contains 15 residues. The CDR3 bases are TGCGCCAGCAGCTTGGTAGCGGGGGGCCAAGAGACCCAGTACTTC. It translates to CASSLVAGGQETQYF.

This chain links TRBV18 with TRBJ1-1; the match to TRBD1 covers 7 bases. CDR1 is KGHSH, CDR2 LQKENI, per germline. The CDR3 sequence is 15 residues long. Trimming cost V 6 bases and J 6 bases; bases outside gene matches: 13. The CDR3, as DNA: TGTGCCAGCTCCCCGGGGAGACAGGGAGGTCCTGAAGCTTTCTTT. As protein: CASSPGRQGGPEAFF.

The chain uses TRBV28 and TRBJ1-1; D possibly corresponds to TRBD1 (5 bases). Deletions cut 4 bases from V and 1 base from J, with 13 bases between. Germline CDR1 reads MDHEN; CDR2 reads SYDVKM. The CDR3 length is 15 residues. The CDR3: CASSSFGGGNTEAFF. In DNA, the CDR3 is TGTGCCAGCAGTTCATTTGGGGGAGGGAACACTGAAGCTTTCTTT.

The rearrangement uses TRBV5-1 and TRBJ2-3; 8 positions agree with TRBD1. Germline-derived CDR1 and CDR2 are SGHRS and YFSETQ. This CDR3 spans 14 amino acids. The junction had 2 bases not matched to a gene; V was cut back by 4 bases and J by 1 base. CDR3 protein: CASSMTGGTDTQYF. CDR3 coding DNA: TGCGCCAGCAGCATGACAGGGGGCACAGATACGCAGTATTTT.

V and J are TRBV4-3 and TRBJ1-3; 7 bases are a match to TRBD1. V lost 0 bases to trimming and J lost 3 bases; unmatched junction nucleotides: 5. CDR3 length: 16 amino acids. CDR1 is LGHNA and CDR2 is YSLEER in the germline V gene. The CDR3 loop is CASSQDPQGFGNTIYF. In DNA form, the CDR3 reads TGCGCCAGCAGCCAAGATCCACAGGGGTTTGGAAACACCATATATTTT.

The chain couples TRBV4-1 to TRBJ1-1; tentative D call: TRBD1 (5 bases). Trimming stripped 0 bases from V and 4 bases from J, with 6 bases between. This CDR3 region has 13 residues. The germline gives CDR1 MGHRA, CDR2 YSYEKL. In nucleotides, the CDR3 is TGCGCCAGCAGCCAAGAAAGGGGCACTGAAGCTTTCTTT. Translation: CASSQERGTEAFF.

This clone was picked up a small number of times. DNA for the CDR3: TGTGCCAGCAGTTCAAGGGGGTGGTACTCTGGAAACACCATATATTTT. This codes for CASSSRGWYSGNTIYF. This chain connects TRBV28 to TRBJ1-3, with D perhaps TRBD1 (6 bases). V was clipped by 4 bases and J by 0 bases, with 13 bases between them. The CDR3 sequence is 16 residues long. Looked up from germline, CDR1 is MDHEN and CDR2 is SYDVKM. The whole variable domain, filled in from reference TRBV28 and TRBJ1-3, reads DVKVTQSSRYLVKRTGEKVFLECVQDMDHENMFWYRQDPGLGLRLIYFSYDVKMKEKGDIPEGYSVSREKKERFSLILESASTNQTSMYLCASSSRGWYSGNTIYFGEGSWLTVV.

The chain is built from TRBV6-2 or TRBV6-3 and TRBJ1-1; unclear D gene. From germline, CDR1 is MNHEY and CDR2 SVGEGT. Trimming left V 0 bases short and J 1 base short, with 12 bases between. This CDR3 has 16 amino acids. CDR3 DNA sequence: TGTGCCAGCAGTTACTCGAGAAATTGGGCGAACACTGAAGCTTTCTTT. Its translation is CASSYSRNWANTEAFF.

The gene calls are TRBV2 and TRBJ1-2, with D tentatively TRBD1 (6 bases). This CDR3 region has 11 residues. Germline CDR1 and CDR2: SNHLY and FYNNEI. The ends were cut back, 7 bases at V and 7 bases at J, with 10 bases in the middle. The CDR3 spells CASTRGGGYTF. The CDR3 region has the DNA TGTGCCAGCACGAGAGGGGGTGGCTACACCTTC.

This chain connects TRBV19 to TRBJ2-4; TRBD1 matches at 8 bases. Per germline, CDR1 LNHDA and CDR2 SQIVND (reference sequence). This CDR3 has 13 amino acids. V trimming: 9 bases; J trimming: 9 bases; junction bases outside the gene matches: 10. This chain's CDR3 is CASGQGRGSIQYF. CDR3 nucleotide sequence: TGTGCCAGCGGACAGGGAAGAGGTAGCATTCAGTACTTC.

V gene TRBV7-9 combines with J gene TRBJ1-1; TRBD1 agrees at 8 bases. From germline, CDR1 is SEHNR and CDR2 FQNEAQ (reference sequence). Trimming cost V 5 bases and J 9 bases; bases outside gene matches: 8. The CDR3 is made up of 13 amino acids. The CDR3 region has the DNA TGTGCCAGCAGCCAAGGACAGGGAAAAAAAGCTTTCTTT. Amino acid sequence: CASSQGQGKKAFF. Full variable domain (missing parts from reference TRBV7-9 and TRBJ1-1): DTGVSQNPRHKITKRGQNVTFRCDPISEHNRLYWYRQTLGQGPEFLTYFQNEAQLEKSRLLSDRFSAERPKGSFSTLEIQRTEQGDSAMYLCASSQGQGKKAFFGQGTRLTVV.

The chain has TRBV5-6 and TRBJ1-1, with 9 bases fitting TRBD1. After removal of 5 bases from V and 4 bases from J, the junction contained 6 bases not matched to a gene. From germline, CDR1 is SGHDT and CDR2 YYEEEE. The CDR3 consists of 14 residues. The CDR3 nucleotides are TGTGCCAGCAGTTCCCACAGGGGGCGCACTGAAGCTTTCTTT. Protein product: CASSSHRGRTEAFF.

The chain recombines TRBV19 with TRBJ2-1; 7 positions match TRBD1. CDR1 and CDR2 (germline): LNHDA, SQIVND (reference sequence). The V segment lost 2 bases and the J segment 1 base; nucleotides outside the gene matches: 5. This CDR3 has 16 residues. CDR3 in DNA: TGTGCCAGTAGTATAAGTAGGGGGCGATCCTACAATGAGCAGTTCTTC. Protein product: CASSISRGRSYNEQFF.

The chain uses TRBV5-5 and TRBJ2-7; 10 positions match TRBD2. The CDR3 totals 16 residues. The V gene's germline CDR1 is SGHKS and CDR2 YYEKEE (reference sequence). Trimming removed 4 bases from V and 3 bases from J; junction bases left unmatched: 10. The CDR3, as DNA: TGTGCCAGCAGCCGCCGGAGCGGGGGGGGAAACTACGAGCAGTACGTC. Protein: CASSRRSGGGNYEQYV.

V and J are TRBV3-1 (or the pseudogene TRBV3-2) and TRBJ1-6; unclear D gene. Germline V gene sequence: CDR1 LGHDT, CDR2 YNNKEL (reference sequence). The CDR3 runs 12 residues. V lost 2 bases and J lost 11, with 7 bases in between. The CDR3 region is CASSQSLPPLHF. The CDR3 nucleotides are TGTGCCAGCAGCCAAAGCCTCCCACCCCTCCACTTT.

The chain employs TRBV6-4 and TRBJ2-3; a possible D gene is TRBD1 (5 bases). CDR3 length: 15 residues. Germline CDR1 MRHNA, CDR2 SNTAGT. V was shortened by 3 bases and J by 2 bases, with 12 bases between the two germline ends. The CDR3, as DNA: TGTGCCAGCAGTGATCGAACAGGCCACACAGATACGCAGTATTTT. Translation: CASSDRTGHTDTQYF.

The chain links TRBV7-3 to TRBJ1-1, with 7 bases matching TRBD1. The CDR3 is 16 amino acids. Germline V gene data show CDR1 as SGHTA and CDR2 as FQGTGA. V shed 1 base, J shed 1 base, and the junction held 6 bases outside the gene matches. This chain's CDR3 is CASSLRSGTENTEAFF. The CDR3 bases are TGTGCCAGCAGCTTAAGGTCCGGGACAGAGAACACTGAAGCTTTCTTT.

V and J are TRBV6-5 and TRBJ1-6; 9 bases line up with TRBD1. J was trimmed by 5 bases and V by 6 bases; bases with no gene match: 5. From germline, CDR1 is MNHEY and CDR2 SVGAGI. The CDR3 spans 15 residues. The CDR3 is CASRPGQGNNSPLHF. The CDR3 bases are TGTGCCAGCAGGCCCGGACAGGGGAATAATTCACCCCTCCACTTT.

CDR3 protein: CASSPTDRVYGYTF. CDR3 sequence (DNA): TGCGCCAGCAGCCCGACGGACAGGGTCTATGGCTACACCTTC. The chain links TRBV4-1 to TRBJ1-2; 8 nucleotides agree with TRBD1. Germline V lookup: CDR1 MGHRA, CDR2 YSYEKL. V shed 4 bases and J 4 bases; nucleotides not matched to a gene: 5. This CDR3 spans 14 amino acids.

The rearrangement links TRBV18 to TRBJ1-3, with 8 bases identical to TRBD1. J was trimmed by 3 bases and V by 3 bases; bases with no gene match: 4. Germline CDR1 KGHSH, CDR2 LQKENI. The CDR3 consists of 15 residues. CDR3 region: CASSPVTGDGNTIYF. As DNA, the CDR3 is TGTGCCAGCTCACCCGTGACAGGGGATGGAAACACCATATATTTT.

This clone was counted between two and nine times. CDR3 sequence: CASSAAWEPQHF. The CDR3 DNA reads TGTGCCAGCAGCGCGGCCTGGGAGCCCCAGCATTTT. V gene TRBV7-2 combines with J gene TRBJ1-5; D gene ambiguous. The CDR3 runs to 12 residues. In germline, CDR1 is SGHTA, CDR2 FQGNSA. Trimming took off 5 bases at V and 8 bases at J, with 10 bases between the two ends.

This chain uses TRBV19 with TRBJ1-1; the D gene is possibly TRBD1 (6 bases). The CDR3 consists of 13 residues. CDR1 is LNHDA and CDR2 is SQIVND in the germline V gene (reference sequence). Trimming cost V 4 bases and J 5 bases, with 11 bases left between them. The CDR3 DNA is TGTGCCAGTAGTAGAACAGGGATTACTGAAGCTTTCTTT. Its protein product is CASSRTGITEAFF.

The rearrangement uses TRBV2 and TRBJ2-7; D gene uncertain. V was trimmed by 7 bases and J by 3 bases, leaving 7 bases between them. The germline V gene encodes CDR1 SNHLY and CDR2 FYNNEI. The CDR3 covers 11 residues. CDR3 DNA sequence: TGTGCCAGCAATAAATTCTACGAGCAGTACGTC. Protein sequence: CASNKFYEQYV.

The chain uses TRBV15 and TRBJ2-2; 7 positions match TRBD1. V trimming: 2 bases; J trimming: 6 bases; junction bases outside the gene matches: 6. This CDR3 is 15 amino acids long. Germline V CDR1 and CDR2: LNHNV, YYDKDF (reference sequence). The CDR3 region has the DNA TGTGCCACCAGCAGAAGGACAGGATACCCCGGGGAGCTGTTTTTT. Protein product: CATSRRTGYPGELFF. The full variable domain, its missing parts supplied by reference TRBV15 and TRBJ2-2, is DAMVIQNPRYQVTQFGKPVTLSCSQTLNHNVMYWYQQKSSQAPKLLFHYYDKDFNNEADTPDNFQSRRPNTSFCFLDIRSPGLGDTAMYLCATSRRTGYPGELFFGEGSRLTVL.

This clone was detected a few times. V usage is TRBV5-1 and J usage is TRBJ2-1; weak D call: TRBD2 (6 bases). CDR1 and CDR2 from the germline V gene are SGHRS and YFSETQ. V was clipped by 2 bases and J by 4 bases, with 10 bases between them. The CDR3 loop spans 14 amino acids. The CDR3 bases are TGCGCCAGCAGCTTAGGACTAAAGTACAATGAGCAGTTCTTC. It yields the protein CASSLGLKYNEQFF.

This chain links TRBV18 with TRBJ1-1; 10 nucleotides match TRBD1. Germline V CDR1 and CDR2: KGHSH, LQKENI. V dropped 4 bases and J dropped 3; count of bases not matched to a gene: 8. The CDR3 covers 16 residues. Here the CDR3 DNA reads TGTGCCAGCTCACGAAGACAGGGGGCGAGGGACACTGAAGCTTTCTTT. Protein product: CASSRRQGARDTEAFF.

The chain joins TRBV9 to TRBJ2-3; 13 bases match TRBD2. CDR1 and CDR2 from the germline V gene are SGDLS and YYNGEE. Germline trimming cut 3 bases from V and 3 bases from J; bases unmatched to any gene: 4. This CDR3 has 16 amino acids. In DNA form, the CDR3 reads TGTGCCAGCAGCGCAGGGACTAGCGGGACAACAGATACGCAGTATTTT. As protein: CASSAGTSGTTDTQYF.

The J gene is TRBJ2-2, the V gene TRBV29-1; D is possibly TRBD1 (5 bases). V gave up 8 bases and J gave up 4 bases, with 11 bases separating them. The CDR3 runs 12 residues. CDR1 and CDR2 from the germline V gene are SQVTM and ANQGSEA. CDR3: CSSAGLTGELFF. Here the CDR3 DNA reads TGCAGCTCAGCAGGGCTCACCGGGGAGCTGTTTTTT.

The chain has TRBV7-2 and TRBJ1-5; D is unresolved. V lost 3 bases and J lost 1, with 10 bases in between. Per germline, CDR1 SGHTA and CDR2 FQGNSA. This CDR3 comprises 15 residues. The CDR3 sequence: CASSFGDGSNQPQHF. The CDR3 DNA reads TGTGCCAGCAGCTTCGGGGATGGGAGCAATCAGCCCCAGCATTTT.

This clone has only a few counts. The chain recombines TRBV6-5 with TRBJ1-4; TRBD1 aligns across 11 bases. The V and J ends lost 5 bases and 8 bases, in that order; junction bases with no gene match: 7. The germline gives CDR1 MNHEY, CDR2 SVGAGI. The CDR3 length is 15 residues. DNA of the CDR3: TGTGCCAGCAGTAAAAGCGGGGACAGGGGGGAAAAACTGTTTTTT. This codes for CASSKSGDRGEKLFF.

CDR3 region: CASSLARGSQSPHQPQHF. The DNA for the CDR3 is TGTGCCAGCAGTTTAGCTAGAGGGTCACAGTCCCCTCATCAGCCCCAGCATTTT. V usage is TRBV28 and J usage is TRBJ1-5; D not resolved. Germline loops: CDR1 MDHEN, CDR2 SYDVKM. This CDR3 comprises 18 residues. V shed 2 bases and J shed 5 bases, with 22 bases lying between them.

The chain recombines TRBV18 with TRBJ2-2; 7 nucleotides align to TRBD2. The ends lost 6 bases at V and 6 bases at J; junction bases unmatched: 25. Germline CDR1 and CDR2: KGHSH and LQKENI. This CDR3 is built from 20 residues. CDR3 sequence: CASSQAQELGAAGRPGELFF. The CDR3 nucleotides are TGTGCCAGCTCCCAAGCCCAAGAGCTCGGGGCCGCCGGGAGGCCCGGGGAGCTGTTTTTT. Together with reference TRBV18 and TRBJ2-2, the CDR3 gives the full variable domain: NAGVMQNPRHLVRRRGQEARLRCSPMKGHSHVYWYRQLPEEGLKFMVYLQKENIIDESGMPKERFSAEFPKEGPSILRIQQVVRGDSAAYFCASSQAQELGAAGRPGELFFGEGSRLTVL.